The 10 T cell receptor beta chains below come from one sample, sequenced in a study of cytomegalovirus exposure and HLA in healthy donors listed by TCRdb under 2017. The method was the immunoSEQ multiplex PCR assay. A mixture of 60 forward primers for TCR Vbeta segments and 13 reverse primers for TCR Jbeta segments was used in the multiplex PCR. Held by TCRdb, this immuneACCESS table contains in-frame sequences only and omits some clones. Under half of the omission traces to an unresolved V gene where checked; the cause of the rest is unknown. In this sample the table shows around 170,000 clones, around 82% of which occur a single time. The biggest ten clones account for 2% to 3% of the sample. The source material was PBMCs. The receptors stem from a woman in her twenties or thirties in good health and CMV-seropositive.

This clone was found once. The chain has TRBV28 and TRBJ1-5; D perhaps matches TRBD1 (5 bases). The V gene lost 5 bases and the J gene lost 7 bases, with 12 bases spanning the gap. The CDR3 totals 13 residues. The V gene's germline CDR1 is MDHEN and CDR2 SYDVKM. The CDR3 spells CASSLKGLQPQHF. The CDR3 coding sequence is TGTGCCAGCAGTCTCAAGGGACTACAGCCCCAGCATTTT.

The CDR3 here is CASSQDTGYNSPLHF. The CDR3 DNA reads as TGCGCCAGCAGCCAAGATACGGGATATAATTCACCCCTCCACTTT. V gene TRBV4-3 combines with J gene TRBJ1-6; D unresolved. The V and J ends lost 0 bases and 4 bases respectively, with 7 bases between them. Germline V gene data show CDR1 as LGHNA and CDR2 as YSLEER. The CDR3 consists of 15 residues.

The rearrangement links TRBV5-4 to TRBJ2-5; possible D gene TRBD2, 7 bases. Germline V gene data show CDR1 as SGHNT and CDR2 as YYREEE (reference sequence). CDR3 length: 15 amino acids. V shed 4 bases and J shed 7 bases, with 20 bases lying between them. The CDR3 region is CASSRFRGAPWTQYF. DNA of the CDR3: TGTGCCAGCAGCCGATTCCGGGGGGCCCCGTGGACCCAGTACTTC.

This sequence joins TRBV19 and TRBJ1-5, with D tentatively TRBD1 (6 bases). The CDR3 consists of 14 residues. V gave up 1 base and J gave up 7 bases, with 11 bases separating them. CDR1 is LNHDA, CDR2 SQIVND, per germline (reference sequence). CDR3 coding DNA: TGTGCCAGTAGTATAGTTGGACAGCCCCAGCCCCAGCATTTT. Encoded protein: CASSIVGQPQPQHF.

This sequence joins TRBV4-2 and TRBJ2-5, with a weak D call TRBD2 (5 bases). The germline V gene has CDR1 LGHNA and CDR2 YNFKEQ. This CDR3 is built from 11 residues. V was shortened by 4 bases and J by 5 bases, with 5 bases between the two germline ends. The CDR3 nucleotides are TGTGCCAGCAGCCCGGGGGAGACCCAGTACTTC. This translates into CASSPGETQYF.

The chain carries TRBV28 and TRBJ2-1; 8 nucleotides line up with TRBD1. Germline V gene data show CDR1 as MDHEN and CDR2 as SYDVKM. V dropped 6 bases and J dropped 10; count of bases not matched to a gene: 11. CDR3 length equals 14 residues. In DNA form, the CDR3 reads TGTGCCAGCAGACTCACAGGGGGTGAGATAGAGCAGTTCTTC. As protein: CASRLTGGEIEQFF.

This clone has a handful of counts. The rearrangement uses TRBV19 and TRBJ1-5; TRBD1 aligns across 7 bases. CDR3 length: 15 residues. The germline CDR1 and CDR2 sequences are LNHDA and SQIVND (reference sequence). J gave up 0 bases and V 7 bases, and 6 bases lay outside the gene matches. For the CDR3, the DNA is TGTGCCAGTATCGCGACAGGGTATAGCAATCAGCCCCAGCATTTT. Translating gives CASIATGYSNQPQHF.

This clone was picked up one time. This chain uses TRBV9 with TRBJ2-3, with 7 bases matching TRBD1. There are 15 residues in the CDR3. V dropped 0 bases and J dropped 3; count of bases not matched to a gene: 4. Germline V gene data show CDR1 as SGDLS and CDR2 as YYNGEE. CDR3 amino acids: CASSVEGGITDTQYF. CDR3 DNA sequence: TGTGCCAGCAGCGTAGAAGGGGGCATTACAGATACGCAGTATTTT.

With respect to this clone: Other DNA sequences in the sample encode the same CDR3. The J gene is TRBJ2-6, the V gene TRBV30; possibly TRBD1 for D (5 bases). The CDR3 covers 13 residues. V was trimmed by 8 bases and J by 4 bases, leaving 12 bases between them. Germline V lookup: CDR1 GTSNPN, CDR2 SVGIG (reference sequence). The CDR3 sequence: CALDREGANVLTF. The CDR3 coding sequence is TGTGCCCTAGACAGAGAGGGGGCCAACGTCCTGACTTTC.

The CDR3 sequence: CASSPAGDYNEQFF. The CDR3 DNA follows: TGTGCCAGCAGCCCAGCGGGGGACTACAATGAGCAGTTCTTC. V usage is TRBV7-9 and J usage is TRBJ2-1, with 8 bases aligning to TRBD2. Trimming cost V 5 bases and J 3 bases; bases outside gene matches: 3. The CDR3 covers 14 residues. CDR1 and CDR2 (germline): SEHNR, FQNEAQ (reference sequence). The full variable domain, rest sourced from reference TRBV7-9 and TRBJ2-1, is DTGVSQNPRHKITKRGQNVTFRCDPISEHNRLYWYRQTLGQGPEFLTYFQNEAQLEKSRLLSDRFSAERPKGSFSTLEIQRTEQGDSAMYLCASSPAGDYNEQFFGPGTRLTVL.